This TCR beta chain was sequenced during a study of cytomegalovirus exposure and HLA in healthy donors. Findings and limits, study-wide: Productive status was seen about 87% or about 30% of the time for most TCR beta V segments in an earlier analysis. Presence/absence comparisons presumed near-even sequencing depth among donors. The authors later linked a missense DCLRE1C variant to TCR beta V- and J-gene trimming. Cytomegalovirus-associated TCR beta chains were listed, numbering approximately 150.

Notes on this clone: Its antigen is unknown.

CDR3 length: 14 residues. CDR1 and CDR2 from the germline V gene are SNHLY and FYNNEI. Trimming removed 6 bases from V and 7 bases from J; junction bases left unmatched: 5. This PCR relied on a set of 60 Vbeta primers and 13 Jbeta primers. TCRdb's table, derived via immunoSEQ multiplex PCR, lists solely in-frame clones and lacks some. Of some 110,000 clones listed, over 60% are singletons. The V gene is TRBV2, the J gene TRBJ1-6, with 8 bases that match TRBD1. Material for sequencing was PBMCs. This sequence was found in a man aged 25 to 40 in good health and CMV-seropositive. In nucleotides, the CDR3 is TGTGCCAGCAGGGCGAGACAGGGGAATTCACCCCTCCACTTT. Protein sequence: CASRARQGNSPLHF.